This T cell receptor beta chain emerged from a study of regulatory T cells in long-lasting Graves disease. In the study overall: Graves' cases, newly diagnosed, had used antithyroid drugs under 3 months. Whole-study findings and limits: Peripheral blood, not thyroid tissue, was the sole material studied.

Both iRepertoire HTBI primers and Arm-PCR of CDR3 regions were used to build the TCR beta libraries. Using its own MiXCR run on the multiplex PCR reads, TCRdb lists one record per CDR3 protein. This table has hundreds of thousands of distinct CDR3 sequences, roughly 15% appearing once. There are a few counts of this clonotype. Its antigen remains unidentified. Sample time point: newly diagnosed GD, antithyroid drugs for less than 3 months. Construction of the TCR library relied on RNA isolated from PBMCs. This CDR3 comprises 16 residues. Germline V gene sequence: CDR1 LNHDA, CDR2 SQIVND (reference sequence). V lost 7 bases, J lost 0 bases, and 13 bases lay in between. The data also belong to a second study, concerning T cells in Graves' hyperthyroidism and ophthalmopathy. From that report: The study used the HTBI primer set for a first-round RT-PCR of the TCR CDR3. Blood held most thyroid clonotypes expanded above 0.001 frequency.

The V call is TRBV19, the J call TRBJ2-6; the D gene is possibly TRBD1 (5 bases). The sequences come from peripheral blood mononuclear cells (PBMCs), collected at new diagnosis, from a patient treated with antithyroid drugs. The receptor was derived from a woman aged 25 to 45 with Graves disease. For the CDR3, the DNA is TGTGCCAGTACCAGGGCTCCAAACTCTGGGGCCAACGTCCTGACTTTC. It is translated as CASTRAPNSGANVLTF.